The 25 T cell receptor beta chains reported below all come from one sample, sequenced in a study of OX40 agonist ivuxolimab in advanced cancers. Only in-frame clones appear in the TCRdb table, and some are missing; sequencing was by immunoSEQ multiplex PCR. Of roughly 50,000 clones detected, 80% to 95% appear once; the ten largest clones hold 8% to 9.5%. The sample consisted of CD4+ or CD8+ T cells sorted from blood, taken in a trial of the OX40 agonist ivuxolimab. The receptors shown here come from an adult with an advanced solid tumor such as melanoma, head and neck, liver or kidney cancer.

CDR3 bases: TGTGCCAGCAGTGGGACAGCCGAGAGCTCTGGGGCCAACGTCCTGACTTTC. Residues: CASSGTAESSGANVLTF. The chain links TRBV6-1 to TRBJ2-6; D is perhaps TRBD1 (6 bases). Germline V gene data show CDR1 as MNHNS and CDR2 as SASEGT. The length of the CDR3 is 17 residues. The germline V and J ends were trimmed by 4 bases and 0 bases, with 13 bases remaining between them.

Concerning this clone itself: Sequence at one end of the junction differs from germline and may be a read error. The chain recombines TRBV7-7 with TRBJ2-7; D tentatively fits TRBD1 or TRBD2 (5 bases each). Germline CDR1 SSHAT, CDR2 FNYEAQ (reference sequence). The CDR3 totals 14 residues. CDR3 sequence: CASSIGTSPSEQYF. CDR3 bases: TGTGCTAGCAGCATCGGGACGTCTCCATCCGAGCAGTACTTC.

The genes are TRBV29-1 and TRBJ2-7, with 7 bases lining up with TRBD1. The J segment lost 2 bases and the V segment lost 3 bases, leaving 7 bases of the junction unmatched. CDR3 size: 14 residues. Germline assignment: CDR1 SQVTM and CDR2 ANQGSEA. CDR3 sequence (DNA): TGCAGCGTTGAGGGGAGACAGGGCGCCTACGAGCAGTACTTC. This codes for CSVEGRQGAYEQYF.

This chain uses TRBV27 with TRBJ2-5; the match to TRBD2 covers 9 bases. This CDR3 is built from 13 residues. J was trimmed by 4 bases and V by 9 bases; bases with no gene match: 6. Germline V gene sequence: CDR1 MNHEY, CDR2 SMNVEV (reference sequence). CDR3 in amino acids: CASSGTSRETQYF. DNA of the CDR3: TGTGCCAGTTCCGGGACTAGCAGAGAGACCCAGTACTTC.

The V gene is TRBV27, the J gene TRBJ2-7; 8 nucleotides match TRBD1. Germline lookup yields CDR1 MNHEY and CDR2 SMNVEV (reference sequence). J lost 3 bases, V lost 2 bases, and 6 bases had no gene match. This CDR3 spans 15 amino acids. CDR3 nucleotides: TGTGCCAGCAGTTTAGGGCCGGGACAGGTCTACGAGCAGTACTTC. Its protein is CASSLGPGQVYEQYF.

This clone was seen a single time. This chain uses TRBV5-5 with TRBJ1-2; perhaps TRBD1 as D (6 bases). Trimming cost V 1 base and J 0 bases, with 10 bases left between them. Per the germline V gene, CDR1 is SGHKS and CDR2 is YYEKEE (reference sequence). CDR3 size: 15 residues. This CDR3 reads CASSLRDRSNYGYTF. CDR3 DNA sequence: TGTGCCAGCAGCTTGAGAGACAGGTCTAACTATGGCTACACCTTC.

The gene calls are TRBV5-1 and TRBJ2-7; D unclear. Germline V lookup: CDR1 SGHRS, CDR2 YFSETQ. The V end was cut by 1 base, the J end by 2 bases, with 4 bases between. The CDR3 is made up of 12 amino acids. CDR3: CASSLFPYEQYF. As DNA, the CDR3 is TGCGCCAGCAGCTTGTTTCCCTACGAGCAGTACTTC.

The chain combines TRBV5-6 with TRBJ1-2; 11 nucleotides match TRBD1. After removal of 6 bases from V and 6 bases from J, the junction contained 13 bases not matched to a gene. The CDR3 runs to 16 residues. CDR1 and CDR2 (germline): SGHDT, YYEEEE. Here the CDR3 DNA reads TGTGCCAGCATCCTTGCCGGGACAGGGGGTTCGGATGGCTACACCTTC. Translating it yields CASILAGTGGSDGYTF.

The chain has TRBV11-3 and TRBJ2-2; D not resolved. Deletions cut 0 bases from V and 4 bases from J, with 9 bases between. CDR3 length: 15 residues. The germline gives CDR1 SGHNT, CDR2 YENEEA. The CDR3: CASSLDPGFTGELFF. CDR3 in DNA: TGTGCCAGCAGCTTAGATCCCGGATTCACCGGGGAGCTGTTTTTT.

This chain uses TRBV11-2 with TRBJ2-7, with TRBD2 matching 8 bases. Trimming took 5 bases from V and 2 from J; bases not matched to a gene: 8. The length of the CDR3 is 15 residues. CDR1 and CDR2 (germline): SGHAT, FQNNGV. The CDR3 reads CASSEAGAAPYEQYF. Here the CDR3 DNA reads TGTGCCAGCAGCGAAGCGGGGGCCGCCCCCTACGAGCAGTACTTC.

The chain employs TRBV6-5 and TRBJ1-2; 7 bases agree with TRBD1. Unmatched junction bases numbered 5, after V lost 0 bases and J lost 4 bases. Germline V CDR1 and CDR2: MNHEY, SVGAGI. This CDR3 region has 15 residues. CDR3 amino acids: CASSYSPYRGYGYTF. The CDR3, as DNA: TGTGCCAGCAGTTACTCGCCCTACAGGGGCTATGGCTACACCTTC.

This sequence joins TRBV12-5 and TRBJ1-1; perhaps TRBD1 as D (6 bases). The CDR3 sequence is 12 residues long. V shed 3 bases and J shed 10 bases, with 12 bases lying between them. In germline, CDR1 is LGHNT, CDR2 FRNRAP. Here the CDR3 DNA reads TGTGCTAGTGGTTTTTACACAGGGTTAGCTTTCTTT. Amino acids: CASGFYTGLAFF.

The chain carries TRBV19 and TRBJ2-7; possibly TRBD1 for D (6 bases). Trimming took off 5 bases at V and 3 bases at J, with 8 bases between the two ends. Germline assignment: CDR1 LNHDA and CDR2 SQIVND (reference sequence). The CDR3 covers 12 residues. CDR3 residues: CASSGQRYEQYF. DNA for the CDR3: TGTGCCAGTAGTGGACAGCGCTACGAGCAGTACTTC.

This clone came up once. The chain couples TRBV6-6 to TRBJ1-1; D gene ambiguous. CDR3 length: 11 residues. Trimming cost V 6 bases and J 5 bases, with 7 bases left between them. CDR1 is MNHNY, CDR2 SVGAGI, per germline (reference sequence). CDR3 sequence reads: CASSLATEAFF. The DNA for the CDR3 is TGTGCCAGCAGCCTCGCAACTGAAGCTTTCTTT.

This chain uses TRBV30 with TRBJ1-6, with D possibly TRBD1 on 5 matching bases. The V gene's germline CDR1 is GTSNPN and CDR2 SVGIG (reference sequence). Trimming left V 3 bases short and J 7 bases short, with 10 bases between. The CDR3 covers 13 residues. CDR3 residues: CAWRIQGNSPLHF. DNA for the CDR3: TGTGCCTGGAGGATCCAGGGAAATTCACCCCTCCACTTT.

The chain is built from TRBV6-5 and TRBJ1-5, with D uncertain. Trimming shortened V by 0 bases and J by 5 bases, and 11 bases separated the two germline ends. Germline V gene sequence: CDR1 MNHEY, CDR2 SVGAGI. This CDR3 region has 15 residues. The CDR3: CASSYSATADQPQHF. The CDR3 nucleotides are TGTGCCAGCAGTTACTCGGCCACCGCGGATCAGCCCCAGCATTTT.

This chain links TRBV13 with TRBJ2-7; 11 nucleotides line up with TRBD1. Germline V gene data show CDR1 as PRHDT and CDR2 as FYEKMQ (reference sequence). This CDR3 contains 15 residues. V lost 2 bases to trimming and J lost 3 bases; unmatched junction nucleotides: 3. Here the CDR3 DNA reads TGTGCCAGCAGCTTAACCGGGACAGGGGGCTACGAGCAGTACTTC. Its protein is CASSLTGTGGYEQYF.

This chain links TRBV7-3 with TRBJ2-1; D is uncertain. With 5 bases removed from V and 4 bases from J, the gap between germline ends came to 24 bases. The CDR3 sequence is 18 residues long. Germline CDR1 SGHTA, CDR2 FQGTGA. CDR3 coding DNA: TGTGCCAGCAGCCTGGACCCAGGACCAATTAATAGGTACAATGAGCAGTTCTTC. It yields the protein CASSLDPGPINRYNEQFF. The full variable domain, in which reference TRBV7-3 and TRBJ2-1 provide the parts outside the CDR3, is GAGVSQTPSNKVTEKGKYVELRCDPISGHTALYWYRQSLGQGPEFLIYFQGTGAADDSGLPNDRFFAVRPEGSVSTLKIQRTERGDSAVYLCASSLDPGPINRYNEQFFGPGTRLTVL.

CDR3 sequence reads: CASSTREQVEAFF. The CDR3 region has the DNA TGTGCCAGCAGCACGCGAGAGCAGGTCGAAGCTTTCTTT. The chain joins TRBV9 to TRBJ1-1; D gene unclear. CDR1 is SGDLS and CDR2 is YYNGEE in the germline V gene. Deletions cut 4 bases from V and 8 bases from J, with 15 bases between. The CDR3 sequence is 13 residues long.

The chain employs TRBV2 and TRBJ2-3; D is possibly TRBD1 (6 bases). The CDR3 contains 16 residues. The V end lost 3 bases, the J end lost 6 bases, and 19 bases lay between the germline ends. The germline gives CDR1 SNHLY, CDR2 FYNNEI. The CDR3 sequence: CASSDSGHGMRDTQYF. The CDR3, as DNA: TGTGCCAGCAGTGACTCGGGACACGGGATGAGGGATACGCAGTATTTT.

CDR3 bases: TGTGCCAGTAGCTGGGACGCGAGGTACAATGAGCAGTTCTTC. It yields the protein CASSWDARYNEQFF. J is TRBJ2-1 and V is TRBV19, with D perhaps TRBD1 or TRBD2 (5 bases each). V was shortened by 6 bases and J by 4 bases, with 13 bases between the two germline ends. This CDR3 is 14 amino acids long. In germline, CDR1 is LNHDA, CDR2 SQIVND (reference sequence).

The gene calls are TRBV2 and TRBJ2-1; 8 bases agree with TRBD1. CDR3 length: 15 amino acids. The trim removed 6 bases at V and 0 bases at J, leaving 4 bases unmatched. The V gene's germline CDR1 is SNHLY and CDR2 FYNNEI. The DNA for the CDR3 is TGTGCCAGCAGCGAAACAGGGGGCTCCTACAATGAGCAGTTCTTC. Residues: CASSETGGSYNEQFF. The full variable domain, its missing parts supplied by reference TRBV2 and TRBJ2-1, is EPEVTQTPSHQVTQMGQEVILRCVPISNHLYFYWYRQILGQKVEFLVSFYNNEISEKSEIFDDQFSVERPDGSNFTLKIRSTKLEDSAMYFCASSETGGSYNEQFFGPGTRLTVL.

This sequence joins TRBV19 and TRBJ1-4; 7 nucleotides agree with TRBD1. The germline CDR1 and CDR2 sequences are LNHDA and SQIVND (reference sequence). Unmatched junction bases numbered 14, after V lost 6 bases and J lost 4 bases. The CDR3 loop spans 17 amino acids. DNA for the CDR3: TGTGCCAGTAGGGCGGGATACGTACAGGGGATTAATGAAAAACTGTTTTTT. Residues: CASRAGYVQGINEKLFF. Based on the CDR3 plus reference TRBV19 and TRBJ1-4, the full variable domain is DGGITQSPKYLFRKEGQNVTLSCEQNLNHDAMYWYRQDPGQGLRLIYYSQIVNDFQKGDIAEGYSVSREKKESFPLTVTSAQKNPTAFYLCASRAGYVQGINEKLFFGSGTQLSVL.

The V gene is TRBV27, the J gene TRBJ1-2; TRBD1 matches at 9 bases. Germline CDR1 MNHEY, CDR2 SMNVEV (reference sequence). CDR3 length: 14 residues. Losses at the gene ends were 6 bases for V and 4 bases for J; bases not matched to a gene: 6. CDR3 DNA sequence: TGTGCCAGCAGCTCTGAGGGACAGGGCTATGGCTACACCTTC. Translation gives CASSSEGQGYGYTF.

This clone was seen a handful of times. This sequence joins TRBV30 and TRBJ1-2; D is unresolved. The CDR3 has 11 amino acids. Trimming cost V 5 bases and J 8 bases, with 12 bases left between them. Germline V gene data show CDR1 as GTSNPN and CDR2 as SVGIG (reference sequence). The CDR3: CAWLRHAGYTF. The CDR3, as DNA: TGTGCCTGGCTAAGACATGCGGGCTACACCTTC. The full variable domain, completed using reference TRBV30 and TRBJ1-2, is SQTIHQWPATLVQPVGSPLSLECTVEGTSNPNLYWYRQAAGRGLQLLFYSVGIGQISSEVPQNLSASRPQDRQFILSSKKLLLSDSGFYLCAWLRHAGYTFGSGTRLTVV.